This T cell receptor (beta chain) was recovered during a study of blood T cell repertoires in COVID-19. This clone came up once. Assay: immunoSEQ multiplex PCR; the TCRdb copy retains only in-frame clones and omits some. The sample carries about 150,000 clones, 80% to 90% recorded once. This receptor was identified in a man aged 50 to 59 who had recovered from COVID-19. Sequences were obtained from PBMCs or T cells enriched from blood (not recorded which).

For the CDR3, the DNA is TGTGCCAGCAGGAAACCGGGACAGACCTACAATGAGCAGTTCTTC. Its protein product is CASRKPGQTYNEQFF. This sequence joins TRBV7-3 and TRBJ2-1, with 7 bases identical to TRBD1. The germline V gene has CDR1 SGHTA and CDR2 FQGTGA. The length of the CDR3 is 15 residues. V gave up 6 bases and J gave up 2 bases; unmatched junction bases: 7.